This T cell receptor beta chain was observed in a study of shared clonotypes between healthy human individuals. General study findings and limits: Sharing across four donors was highest in naive CD4 (around 5%) and lowest in memory CD8 (around 0.4%). Although depth was large, rarefaction showed that sequencing of the sorted subsets was incomplete.

V dropped 3 bases and J dropped 4 bases, with 11 bases sitting between them. This CDR3 has 14 residues. Germline CDR1 is SGHRS and CDR2 is YFSETQ. To note about this clone: Its antigen is not identified.

Sequenced by immunoSEQ multiplex PCR; TCRdb stores in-frame clones only, minus some. Among more than 2,000,000 clones listed, more than 85% were seen once. V is TRBV5-1 and J is TRBJ1-5; TRBD1 is a possible D gene (5 bases). The sequencing sample was made of naive CD4+ T cells from PBMCs. Stated subset: CD45RA+ positively selected. This TCR derives from a man between 18 and 29 years old in good health. Some clones in this sample may be carry-over from other donors' samples. DNA for the CDR3: TGCGCCAGCAGCTCGGGCAGGGAAAATCAGCCCCAGCATTTT. Protein: CASSSGRENQPQHF.